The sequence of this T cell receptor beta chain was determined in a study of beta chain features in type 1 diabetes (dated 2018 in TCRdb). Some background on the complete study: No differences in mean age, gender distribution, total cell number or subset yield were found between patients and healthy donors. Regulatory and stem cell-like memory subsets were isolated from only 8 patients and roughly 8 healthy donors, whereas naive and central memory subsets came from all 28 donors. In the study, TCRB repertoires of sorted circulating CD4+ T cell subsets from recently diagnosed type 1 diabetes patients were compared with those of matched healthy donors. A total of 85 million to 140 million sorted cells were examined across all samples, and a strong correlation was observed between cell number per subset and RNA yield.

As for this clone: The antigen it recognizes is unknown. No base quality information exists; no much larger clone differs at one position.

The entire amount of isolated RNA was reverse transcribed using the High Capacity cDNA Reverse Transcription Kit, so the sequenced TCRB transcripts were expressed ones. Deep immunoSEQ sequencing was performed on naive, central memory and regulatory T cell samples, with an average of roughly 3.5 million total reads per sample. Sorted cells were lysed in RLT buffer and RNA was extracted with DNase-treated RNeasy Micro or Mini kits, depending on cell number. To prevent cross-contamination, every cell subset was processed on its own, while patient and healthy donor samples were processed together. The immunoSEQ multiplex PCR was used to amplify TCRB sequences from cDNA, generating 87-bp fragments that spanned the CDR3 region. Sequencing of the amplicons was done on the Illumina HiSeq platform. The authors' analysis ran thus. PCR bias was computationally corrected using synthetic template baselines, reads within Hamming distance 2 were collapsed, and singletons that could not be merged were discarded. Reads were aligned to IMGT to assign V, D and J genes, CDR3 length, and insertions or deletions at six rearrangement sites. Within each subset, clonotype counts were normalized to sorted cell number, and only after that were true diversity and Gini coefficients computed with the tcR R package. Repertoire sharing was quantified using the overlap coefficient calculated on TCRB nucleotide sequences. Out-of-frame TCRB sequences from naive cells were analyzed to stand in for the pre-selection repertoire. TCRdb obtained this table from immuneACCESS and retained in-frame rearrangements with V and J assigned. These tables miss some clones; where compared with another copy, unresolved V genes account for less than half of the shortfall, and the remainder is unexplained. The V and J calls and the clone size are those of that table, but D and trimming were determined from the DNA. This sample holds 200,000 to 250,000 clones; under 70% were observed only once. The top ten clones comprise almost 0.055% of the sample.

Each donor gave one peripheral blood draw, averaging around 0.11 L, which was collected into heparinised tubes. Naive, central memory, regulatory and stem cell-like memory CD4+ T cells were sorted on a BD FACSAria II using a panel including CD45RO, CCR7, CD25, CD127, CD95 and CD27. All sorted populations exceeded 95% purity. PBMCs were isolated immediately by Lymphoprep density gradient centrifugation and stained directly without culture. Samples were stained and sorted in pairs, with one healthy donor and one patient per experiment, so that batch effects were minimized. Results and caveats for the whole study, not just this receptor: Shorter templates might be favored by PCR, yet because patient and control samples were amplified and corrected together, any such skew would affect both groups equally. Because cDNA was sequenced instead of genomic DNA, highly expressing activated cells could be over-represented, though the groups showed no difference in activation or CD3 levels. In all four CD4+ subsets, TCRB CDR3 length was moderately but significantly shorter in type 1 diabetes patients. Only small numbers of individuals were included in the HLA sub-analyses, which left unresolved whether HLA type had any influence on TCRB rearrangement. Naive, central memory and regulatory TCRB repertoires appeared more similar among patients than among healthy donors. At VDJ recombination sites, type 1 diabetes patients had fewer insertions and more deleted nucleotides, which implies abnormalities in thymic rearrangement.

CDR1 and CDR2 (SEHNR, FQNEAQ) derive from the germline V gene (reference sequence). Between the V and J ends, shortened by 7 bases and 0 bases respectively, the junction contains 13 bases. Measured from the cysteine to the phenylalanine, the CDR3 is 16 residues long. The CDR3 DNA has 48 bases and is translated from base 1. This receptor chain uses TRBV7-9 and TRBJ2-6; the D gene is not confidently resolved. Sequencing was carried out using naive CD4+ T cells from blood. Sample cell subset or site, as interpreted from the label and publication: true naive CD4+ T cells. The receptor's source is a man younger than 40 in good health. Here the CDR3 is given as CASIGQDNSGANVLTF. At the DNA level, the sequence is TGTGCCAGCATTGGGCAGGATAACTCTGGGGCCAACGTCCTGACTTTC.